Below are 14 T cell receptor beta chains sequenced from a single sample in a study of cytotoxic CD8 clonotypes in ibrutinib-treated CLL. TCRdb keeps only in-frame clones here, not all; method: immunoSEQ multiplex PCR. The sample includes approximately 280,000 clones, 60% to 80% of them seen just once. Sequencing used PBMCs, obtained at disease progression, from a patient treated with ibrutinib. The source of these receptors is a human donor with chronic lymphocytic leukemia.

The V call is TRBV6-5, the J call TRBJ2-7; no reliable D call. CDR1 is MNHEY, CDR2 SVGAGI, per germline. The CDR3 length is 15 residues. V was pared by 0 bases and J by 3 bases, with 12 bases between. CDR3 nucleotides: TGTGCCAGCAGTTACTCGAACGGCGGCTACTACGAGCAGTACTTC. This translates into CASSYSNGGYYEQYF.

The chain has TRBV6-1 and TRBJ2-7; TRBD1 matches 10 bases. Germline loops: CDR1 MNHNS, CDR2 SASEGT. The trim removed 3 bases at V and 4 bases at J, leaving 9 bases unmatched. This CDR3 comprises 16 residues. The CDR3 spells CASSDYDRGLMYEQYF. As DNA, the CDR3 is TGTGCCAGCAGTGATTACGACAGGGGGCTTATGTACGAGCAGTACTTC.

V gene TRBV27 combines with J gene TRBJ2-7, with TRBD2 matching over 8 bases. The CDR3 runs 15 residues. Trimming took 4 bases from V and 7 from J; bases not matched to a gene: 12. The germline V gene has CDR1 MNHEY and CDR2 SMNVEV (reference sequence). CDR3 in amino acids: CASSSSGSTPGEQYF. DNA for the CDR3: TGTGCCAGCAGTTCCAGCGGGAGCACCCCTGGGGAGCAGTACTTC.

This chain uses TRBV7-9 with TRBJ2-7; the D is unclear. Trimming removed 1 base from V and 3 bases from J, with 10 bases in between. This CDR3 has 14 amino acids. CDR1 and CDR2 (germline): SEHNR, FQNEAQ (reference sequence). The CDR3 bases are TGTGCCAGCAGCTTAGAACTGGGAAACTACGAGCAGTACTTC. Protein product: CASSLELGNYEQYF.

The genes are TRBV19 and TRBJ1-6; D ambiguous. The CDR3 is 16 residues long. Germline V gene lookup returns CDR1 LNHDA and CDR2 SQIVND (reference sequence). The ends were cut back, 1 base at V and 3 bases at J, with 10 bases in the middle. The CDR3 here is CASSIVEVDYNSPLHF. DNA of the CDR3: TGTGCCAGTAGTATAGTGGAGGTCGACTATAATTCACCCCTCCACTTT.

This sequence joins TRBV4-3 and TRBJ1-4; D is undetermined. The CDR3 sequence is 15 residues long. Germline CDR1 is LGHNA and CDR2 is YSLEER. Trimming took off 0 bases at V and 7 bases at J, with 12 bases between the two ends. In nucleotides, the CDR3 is TGCGCCAGCAGCCAAGAGGTGCTAAGTGGTGAAAAACTGTTTTTT. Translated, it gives CASSQEVLSGEKLFF.

CDR3 residues: CASSQDGLAGGPAREQYF. The CDR3 region has the DNA TGCGCCAGCAGCCAAGATGGTCTAGCGGGAGGGCCGGCGCGCGAGCAGTACTTC. The chain joins TRBV4-3 to TRBJ2-7, with TRBD2 matching 12 bases. The V gene's germline CDR1 is LGHNA and CDR2 YSLEER. The CDR3 runs to 18 residues. With 0 bases clipped from V and 6 bases from J, the junction kept 12 bases outside the gene matches.

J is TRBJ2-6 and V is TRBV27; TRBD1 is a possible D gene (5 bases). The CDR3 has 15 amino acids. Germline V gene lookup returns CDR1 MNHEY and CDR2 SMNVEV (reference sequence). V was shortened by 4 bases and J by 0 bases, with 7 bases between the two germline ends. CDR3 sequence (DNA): TGTGCCAGCAGTTGGGGCAGCTCTGGGGCCAACGTCCTGACTTTC. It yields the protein CASSWGSSGANVLTF.

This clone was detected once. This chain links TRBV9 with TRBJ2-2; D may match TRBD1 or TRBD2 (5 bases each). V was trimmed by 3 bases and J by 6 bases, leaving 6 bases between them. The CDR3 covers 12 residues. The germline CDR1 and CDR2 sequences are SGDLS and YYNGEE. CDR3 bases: TGTGCCAGCAGCGCGGGGCCCGGGGAGCTGTTTTTT. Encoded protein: CASSAGPGELFF.

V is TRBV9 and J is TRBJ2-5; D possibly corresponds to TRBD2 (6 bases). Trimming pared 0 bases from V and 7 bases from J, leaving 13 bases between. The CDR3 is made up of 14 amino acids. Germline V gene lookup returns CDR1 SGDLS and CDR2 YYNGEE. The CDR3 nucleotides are TGTGCCAGCAGCGTAGGGCAGCGGGTCGGGACCCAGTACTTC. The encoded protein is CASSVGQRVGTQYF.

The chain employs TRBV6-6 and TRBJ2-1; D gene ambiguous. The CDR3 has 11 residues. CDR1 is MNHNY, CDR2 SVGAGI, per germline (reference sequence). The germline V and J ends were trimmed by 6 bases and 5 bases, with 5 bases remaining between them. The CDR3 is CASRSNNEQFF. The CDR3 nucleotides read TGTGCCAGCAGATCCAACAATGAGCAGTTCTTC.

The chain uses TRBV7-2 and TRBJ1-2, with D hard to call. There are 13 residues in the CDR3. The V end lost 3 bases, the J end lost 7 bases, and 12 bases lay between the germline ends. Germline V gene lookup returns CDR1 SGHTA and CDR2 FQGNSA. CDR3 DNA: TGTGCCAGCAGCTTCGGGGTTATTCGTGGCTACACCTTC. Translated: CASSFGVIRGYTF.

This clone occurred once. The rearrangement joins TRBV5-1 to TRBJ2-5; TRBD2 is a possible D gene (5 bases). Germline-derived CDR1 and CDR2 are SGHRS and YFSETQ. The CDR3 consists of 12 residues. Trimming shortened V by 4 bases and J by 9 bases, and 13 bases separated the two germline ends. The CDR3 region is CASSIRPGSQYF. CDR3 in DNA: TGCGCCAGCAGCATCCGACCGGGATCCCAGTACTTC.

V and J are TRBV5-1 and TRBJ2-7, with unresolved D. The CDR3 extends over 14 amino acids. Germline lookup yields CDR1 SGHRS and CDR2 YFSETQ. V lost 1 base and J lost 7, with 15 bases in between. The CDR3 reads CASSLSSPGWEQYF. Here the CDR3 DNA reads TGCGCCAGCAGCTTGAGCAGTCCCGGTTGGGAGCAGTACTTC.